These 18 T cell receptor beta chains share one sample of origin, sequenced in a study of blood T cell repertoires in COVID-19. Generated by immunoSEQ multiplex PCR, the TCRdb table keeps only in-frame clones and is missing some. The data show under 250,000 clones, about 86% seen once. Sequenced: peripheral blood. These receptors were taken from a man in his fifties with active or convalescent COVID-19.

This clone was detected many times. J is TRBJ2-1 and V is TRBV7-9, with D perhaps matching TRBD2 (7 bases). Between the trimmed V and J ends, which lost 5 bases and 1 base, there was a span of 18 bases. CDR1 is SEHNR, CDR2 FQNEAQ, per germline (reference sequence). The CDR3 length is 17 residues. For the CDR3, the DNA is TGTGCCAGCAGCGCACCTTCGGGGGGCGTTTCCTACAATGAGCAGTTCTTC. This gives the protein CASSAPSGGVSYNEQFF. Full variable domain (outside the CDR3, taken from reference TRBV7-9 and TRBJ2-1): DTGVSQNPRHKITKRGQNVTFRCDPISEHNRLYWYRQTLGQGPEFLTYFQNEAQLEKSRLLSDRFSAERPKGSFSTLEIQRTEQGDSAMYLCASSAPSGGVSYNEQFFGPGTRLTVL.

The rearrangement uses TRBV25-1 and TRBJ2-1; 14 nucleotides agree with TRBD2. The V segment lost 4 bases and the J segment 8 bases; nucleotides outside the gene matches: 4. Germline V gives CDR1 MGHDK, CDR2 SYGVNS. CDR3 length: 15 amino acids. CDR3 sequence: CASSVRLAGGHEQFF. The CDR3 DNA sequence: TGTGCCAGCAGTGTAAGACTAGCGGGGGGGCATGAGCAGTTCTTC. The full variable domain, its missing parts supplied by reference TRBV25-1 and TRBJ2-1, is EADIYQTPRYLVIGTGKKITLECSQTMGHDKMYWYQQDPGMELHLIHYSYGVNSTEKGDLSSESTVSRIRTEHFPLTLESARPSHTSQYLCASSVRLAGGHEQFFGPGTRLTVL.

V is TRBV27 and J is TRBJ1-4, with 9 bases matching TRBD1. After removal of 2 bases from V and 9 bases from J, the junction contained 1 base not matched to a gene. CDR3 length: 13 amino acids. CDR1 is MNHEY and CDR2 is SMNVEV in the germline V gene (reference sequence). CDR3 nucleotide sequence: TGTGCCAGCAGTTTAGGGACAGGGAAAAAACTGTTTTTT. Its protein product is CASSLGTGKKLFF. Complete variable domain (other parts from reference TRBV27 and TRBJ1-4): EAQVTQNPRYLITVTGKKLTVTCSQNMNHEYMSWYRQDPGLGLRQIYYSMNVEVTDKGDVPEGYKVSRKEKRNFPLILESPSPNQTSLYFCASSLGTGKKLFFGSGTQLSVL.

The rearrangement joins TRBV7-9 to TRBJ2-3; TRBD1 matches 9 bases. The germline CDR1 and CDR2 sequences are SEHNR and FQNEAQ (reference sequence). The CDR3 extends over 16 amino acids. After removal of 5 bases from V and 5 bases from J, the junction contained 11 bases not matched to a gene. The CDR3 here is CASSPTWTGEGDTQYF. For the CDR3, the DNA is TGTGCCAGCAGCCCGACATGGACAGGGGAGGGAGATACGCAGTATTTT. The full variable domain, with the rest looked up from reference TRBV7-9 and TRBJ2-3, is DTGVSQNPRHKITKRGQNVTFRCDPISEHNRLYWYRQTLGQGPEFLTYFQNEAQLEKSRLLSDRFSAERPKGSFSTLEIQRTEQGDSAMYLCASSPTWTGEGDTQYFGPGTRLTVL.

V gene TRBV10-3 combines with J gene TRBJ1-6; D gene unclear. Germline loops: CDR1 ENHRY, CDR2 SYGVKD. V shed 4 bases and J shed 7 bases, with 14 bases lying between them. CDR3 length: 15 residues. The CDR3 nucleotides read TGTGCCATCAGTGTGGGCAGAAGGATGAATTCACCCCTCCACTTT. Protein sequence: CAISVGRRMNSPLHF.

This chain uses TRBV6-5 with TRBJ1-6; 9 bases agree with TRBD1. This CDR3 is 15 amino acids long. V shed 6 bases, J shed 5 bases, and the junction held 5 bases outside the gene matches. Germline V gene lookup returns CDR1 MNHEY and CDR2 SVGAGI. CDR3 sequence: CASRGQGGNNSPLHF. CDR3 coding DNA: TGTGCCAGCAGGGGACAGGGTGGAAATAATTCACCCCTCCACTTT.

V gene TRBV5-6 combines with J gene TRBJ2-7; 8 bases line up with TRBD1. Germline V gives CDR1 SGHDT, CDR2 YYEEEE. CDR3 length: 14 amino acids. V lost 1 base to trimming and J lost 7 bases; unmatched junction nucleotides: 7. CDR3 in amino acids: CASSLIGQGEEQYF. The CDR3 region has the DNA TGTGCCAGCAGCTTGATAGGACAGGGCGAGGAGCAGTACTTC.

J is TRBJ1-2 and V is TRBV19, with D perhaps TRBD1 (6 bases). In germline, CDR1 is LNHDA, CDR2 SQIVND (reference sequence). The CDR3 is 17 residues long. V dropped 5 bases and J dropped 2 bases, with 21 bases sitting between them. The CDR3 coding sequence is TGTGCCAGTAGTTTTGCTATACGGGGGGCCGAGAACTATGGCTACACCTTC. This sequence encodes CASSFAIRGAENYGYTF.

The rearrangement uses TRBV7-9 and TRBJ1-4; no firm D call. CDR1 SEHNR and CDR2 FQNEAQ come from the germline V gene (reference sequence). Trimming pared 10 bases from V and 5 bases from J, leaving 11 bases between. This CDR3 spans 12 amino acids. The CDR3 sequence is CAIGQTNEKLFF. CDR3 bases: TGTGCCATTGGGCAGACCAATGAAAAACTGTTTTTT.

This rearrangement joins TRBV7-3 to TRBJ2-6; D might be TRBD2 (5 bases). The CDR3 totals 13 residues. Germline V gene lookup returns CDR1 SGHTA and CDR2 FQGTGA. V was clipped by 6 bases and J by 7 bases, with 10 bases between them. The CDR3 protein is CASSPPGANVLTF. The CDR3 DNA reads as TGTGCCAGCAGTCCTCCGGGAGCCAACGTCCTGACTTTC.

The rearrangement links TRBV29-1 to TRBJ2-3, with TRBD2 matching 16 bases. V gave up 3 bases and J gave up 8 bases; unmatched junction bases: 5. This CDR3 comprises 15 residues. Germline assignment: CDR1 SQVTM and CDR2 ANQGSEA. The CDR3, as DNA: TGCAGCGTTGATGGGACTAGCGGGGGGGCCGGTACGCAGTATTTT. Its translation is CSVDGTSGGAGTQYF.

This sequence joins TRBV30 and TRBJ2-3; the D gene is possibly TRBD2 (7 bases). The length of the CDR3 is 14 residues. Trimming pared 3 bases from V and 5 bases from J, leaving 15 bases between. Looked up from germline, CDR1 is GTSNPN and CDR2 is SVGIG (reference sequence). The CDR3 is CAWRTGTNQDTQYF. In DNA form, the CDR3 reads TGTGCCTGGAGAACAGGGACTAATCAAGATACGCAGTATTTT.

The rearrangement uses TRBV5-1 and TRBJ2-1, with TRBD2 identical over 7 bases. The CDR3 contains 16 residues. In germline, CDR1 is SGHRS, CDR2 YFSETQ. After removal of 1 base from V and 7 bases from J, the junction contained 11 bases not matched to a gene. DNA for the CDR3: TGCGCCAGCAGCTTGAGGGGCGGGGGTGCCGGGAATGAGCAGTTCTTC. It codes for CASSLRGGGAGNEQFF.

This chain links TRBV27 with TRBJ2-7, with D perhaps matching TRBD1 (5 bases). This CDR3 is 13 amino acids long. V was cut by 3 bases and J by 2 bases, with 8 bases left in between. Germline values: CDR1 MNHEY, CDR2 SMNVEV (reference sequence). The CDR3 DNA reads TGTGCCAGCAGTTTGGGCAGGGCCTACGAGCAGTACTTC. It specifies CASSLGRAYEQYF.

A word on this clone: One junction end does not reproduce the germline sequence, and a read error may be involved. The chain joins TRBV7-2 to TRBJ1-4; TRBD1 agrees at 7 bases. The CDR3 runs to 15 residues. The germline V gene encodes CDR1 SGHTA and CDR2 FQGNSA. The CDR3 region is CASSLAGTVNGKLFF. The CDR3 DNA reads as TGTGCCAGCAGCTTAGCGGGGACAGTCAATGGAAAACTGTTTTTT.

This clone occurred once. The chain is built from TRBV5-4 and TRBJ1-2, with 7 bases that match TRBD1. CDR1 is SGHNT, CDR2 YYREEE, per germline (reference sequence). The junction had 14 bases not matched to a gene; V was cut back by 4 bases and J by 8 bases. The CDR3 length is 15 residues. The CDR3 DNA is TGTGCCAGCAGCCATGCGGACAGGCAGTCGCGGGGCTACACCTTC. This gives the protein CASSHADRQSRGYTF.

The V call is TRBV7-2, the J call TRBJ1-6; D may be TRBD1 (5 bases). Germline lookup yields CDR1 SGHTA and CDR2 FQGNSA. V lost 5 bases, J lost 6 bases, and 14 bases lay in between. The CDR3 length is 15 residues. The CDR3: CASSAGRIVNSPLHF. DNA of the CDR3: TGTGCCAGCAGCGCGGGACGGATAGTTAATTCACCCCTCCACTTT.

This clone appeared a few times. This chain uses TRBV27 with TRBJ1-2; no clear D gene. With 5 bases removed from V and 6 bases from J, the gap between germline ends came to 13 bases. The CDR3 runs to 13 residues. Germline V gene lookup returns CDR1 MNHEY and CDR2 SMNVEV (reference sequence). Written as DNA, the CDR3 is TGTGCCAGCAGTACCCACAGAGAAGATGGCTACACCTTC. Amino acid sequence: CASSTHREDGYTF.